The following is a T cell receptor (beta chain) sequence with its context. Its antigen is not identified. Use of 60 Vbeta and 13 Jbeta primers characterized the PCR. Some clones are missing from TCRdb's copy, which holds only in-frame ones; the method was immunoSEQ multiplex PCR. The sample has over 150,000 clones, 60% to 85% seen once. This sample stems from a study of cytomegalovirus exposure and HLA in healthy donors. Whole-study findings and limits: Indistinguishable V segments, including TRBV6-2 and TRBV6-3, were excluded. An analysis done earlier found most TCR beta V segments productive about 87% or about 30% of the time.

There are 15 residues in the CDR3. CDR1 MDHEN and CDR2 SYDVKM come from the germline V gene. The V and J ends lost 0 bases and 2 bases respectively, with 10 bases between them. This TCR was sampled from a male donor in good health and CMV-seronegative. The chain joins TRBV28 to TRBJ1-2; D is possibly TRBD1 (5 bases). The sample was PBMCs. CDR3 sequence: CASSLWAGINYGYTF. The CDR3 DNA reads TGTGCCAGCAGTTTATGGGCAGGGATAAACTATGGCTACACCTTC.